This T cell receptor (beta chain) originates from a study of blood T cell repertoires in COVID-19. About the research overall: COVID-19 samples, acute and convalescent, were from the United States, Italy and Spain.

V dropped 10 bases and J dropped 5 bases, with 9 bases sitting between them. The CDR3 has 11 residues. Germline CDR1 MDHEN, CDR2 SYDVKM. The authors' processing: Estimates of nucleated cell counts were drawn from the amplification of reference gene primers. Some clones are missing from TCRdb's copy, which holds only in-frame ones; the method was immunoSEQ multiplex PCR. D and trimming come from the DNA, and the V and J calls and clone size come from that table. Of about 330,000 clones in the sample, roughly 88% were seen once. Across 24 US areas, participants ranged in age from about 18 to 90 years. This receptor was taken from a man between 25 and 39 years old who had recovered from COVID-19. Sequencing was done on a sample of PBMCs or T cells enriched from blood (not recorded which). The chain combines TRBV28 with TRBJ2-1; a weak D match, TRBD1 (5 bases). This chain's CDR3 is CATTRDNEQFF. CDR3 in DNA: TGTGCCACTACCAGGGACAATGAGCAGTTCTTC. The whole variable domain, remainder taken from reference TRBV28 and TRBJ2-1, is DVKVTQSSRYLVKRTGEKVFLECVQDMDHENMFWYRQDPGLGLRLIYFSYDVKMKEKGDIPEGYSVSREKKERFSLILESASTNQTSMYLCATTRDNEQFFGPGTRLTVL.